These T cell receptor beta chains were read from a single sample in a study of CD8 T cells in Susac syndrome. TCRdb reprocessed the immunoSEQ multiplex PCR reads via MiXCR and lists one record per CDR3 protein. Of around 110,000 distinct CDR3 sequences listed, roughly 94% are singletons. Sequencing was carried out using CD8+ T cells from PBMCs. These receptors were taken from a human donor with Susac syndrome. Both conserved end residues are part of each CDR3. Fields, in order: V gene, clone size, D gene, J gene, CDR3 DNA, CDR3 protein. D genes are given only for firm matches. Rows give clone size only sometimes, using once, few, many, or a class for an expanded clone.

v_gene: TRBV11-2; abundance: .; d_gene: .; j_gene: TRBJ2-1; CDR3nt: TGTGCCAGCAGCTCGATGACTGCGGGAGAGCAGTTCTTC; CDR3aa: CASSSMTAGEQFF
v_gene: TRBV3-1; abundance: .; d_gene: TRBD2; j_gene: TRBJ2-5; CDR3nt: TGTGCCAGCAGCCAAGTAACGGGACTAGCGGGGGGGCTGGAGACCCAGTACTTC; CDR3aa: CASSQVTGLAGGLETQYF
v_gene: TRBV4-3; abundance: .; d_gene: .; j_gene: TRBJ1-2; CDR3nt: TGCGCCAGCAGCCAAGACGGGGCGGTGTATGGCTACACCTTC; CDR3aa: CASSQDGAVYGYTF
v_gene: TRBV6-1; abundance: once; d_gene: .; j_gene: TRBJ2-5; CDR3nt: TGTGCCAGCAGTGATGACCAGGGATCCCACCAAGAGACCCAGTACTTC; CDR3aa: CASSDDQGSHQETQYF
v_gene: TRBV27; abundance: .; d_gene: TRBD2; j_gene: TRBJ2-1; CDR3nt: TGTGCCAGCAGAACTAGCGGGGGCTCTAATGAGCAGTTCTTC; CDR3aa: CASRTSGGSNEQFF
v_gene: TRBV29-1; abundance: .; d_gene: TRBD1; j_gene: TRBJ1-1; CDR3nt: TGCAGCATTTTACAGGGGATTGAAGCTTTCTTT; CDR3aa: CSILQGIEAFF
v_gene: TRBV3-1; abundance: .; d_gene: .; j_gene: TRBJ1-5; CDR3nt: TGTGCCAGCGGGAACTGGCGGTCAAATCAGCCCCAGCATTTT; CDR3aa: CASGNWRSNQPQHF
v_gene: TRBV9; abundance: .; d_gene: .; j_gene: TRBJ1-2; CDR3nt: TGTGCCAGCGGGGGGGGTGGCTACACCTTC; CDR3aa: CASGGGGYTF
v_gene: TRBV19; abundance: .; d_gene: .; j_gene: TRBJ1-2; CDR3nt: TGTGCCAGTAGCCTTGAAATGGCTGGGACGTATGGCTACACCTTC; CDR3aa: CASSLEMAGTYGYTF
v_gene: TRBV29-1; abundance: .; d_gene: .; j_gene: TRBJ2-1; CDR3nt: TGCAGCGCCTTTAACAATGAGCAGTTCTTC; CDR3aa: CSAFNNEQFF
v_gene: TRBV27; abundance: .; d_gene: TRBD1; j_gene: TRBJ2-5; CDR3nt: TGTGCCAGCAGTAAGGACAGGGAAGAGACCCAGTACTTC; CDR3aa: CASSKDREETQYF
v_gene: TRBV5-1; abundance: .; d_gene: .; j_gene: TRBJ1-1; CDR3nt: TGCGCCAGCAGCTTGGGAAGTGGGAACACTGAAGCTTTCTTT; CDR3aa: CASSLGSGNTEAFF
v_gene: TRBV10-3; abundance: .; d_gene: .; j_gene: TRBJ2-2; CDR3nt: TGTGCCATCACAGGCCGAACCGGGGAGCTGTTTTTT; CDR3aa: CAITGRTGELFF
v_gene: TRBV12-3/TRBV12-4; abundance: .; d_gene: .; j_gene: TRBJ2-1; CDR3nt: TGTGCCAGCAGTTCTTGGACCGCCCCCTACGGCTATGAGCAGTTCTTC; CDR3aa: CASSSWTAPYGYEQFF
v_gene: TRBV7-9; abundance: .; d_gene: TRBD2; j_gene: TRBJ2-3; CDR3nt: TGTGCCAGCAGCTCCCTTGCGGGGGGGACAGATACGCAGTATTTT; CDR3aa: CASSSLAGGTDTQYF
v_gene: TRBV2; abundance: .; d_gene: .; j_gene: TRBJ2-7; CDR3nt: TGTGCCAGCCGTGGAAGGGTGCACGAGCAGTACTTC; CDR3aa: CASRGRVHEQYF
v_gene: TRBV6-6; abundance: .; d_gene: TRBD2; j_gene: TRBJ2-3; CDR3nt: TGTGCCAGCAGTTATACTAGCGACACAGATACGCAGTATTTT; CDR3aa: CASSYTSDTDTQYF
v_gene: TRBV29-1; abundance: once; d_gene: .; j_gene: TRBJ1-2; CDR3nt: TGCAGCGTTGAAGATGGCGGGCAGCGCTATGGCTACACCTTC; CDR3aa: CSVEDGGQRYGYTF
v_gene: TRBV12-3/TRBV12-4; abundance: .; d_gene: .; j_gene: TRBJ1-1; CDR3nt: TGTGCCAGCAGTAAGATGGGGCTCACTGAAGCTTTCTTT; CDR3aa: CASSKMGLTEAFF
v_gene: TRBV5-6; abundance: .; d_gene: TRBD1; j_gene: TRBJ1-2; CDR3nt: TGTGCCAGCAGCCAGCGGGACAGATCTAACTATGGCTACACCTTC; CDR3aa: CASSQRDRSNYGYTF
v_gene: TRBV5-1; abundance: .; d_gene: .; j_gene: TRBJ1-3; CDR3nt: TGCGCCAGCAGCTTCGGGGCTGGAAACACCATATATTTT; CDR3aa: CASSFGAGNTIYF
v_gene: TRBV5-6; abundance: .; d_gene: TRBD1; j_gene: TRBJ1-2; CDR3nt: TGTGCCAGCAGCTCGGGGTTCCAGGGGGACTATGGCTACACCTTC; CDR3aa: CASSSGFQGDYGYTF
v_gene: TRBV27; abundance: .; d_gene: TRBD2; j_gene: TRBJ2-7; CDR3nt: TGTGCCGGCAGTTCTCGGACTAGCAGATACGAGCAGTACTTC; CDR3aa: CAGSSRTSRYEQYF
v_gene: TRBV6-2/TRBV6-3; abundance: few; d_gene: TRBD1; j_gene: TRBJ1-2; CDR3nt: TGTGCCAGCAGTTCAACCGGGACAGGGTACGGCTACACCTTC; CDR3aa: CASSSTGTGYGYTF
v_gene: TRBV9; abundance: .; d_gene: TRBD1; j_gene: TRBJ2-7; CDR3nt: TGTGCCAGCAGCGCTGGGGACAGCTACGAGCAGTACTTC; CDR3aa: CASSAGDSYEQYF
v_gene: TRBV6-5; abundance: .; d_gene: .; j_gene: TRBJ1-5; CDR3nt: TGTGCCAGCAGTCTACGGGACCCCCGAGGGAGCAATCAGCCCCAGCATTTT; CDR3aa: CASSLRDPRGSNQPQHF
v_gene: TRBV3-1; abundance: .; d_gene: TRBD1; j_gene: TRBJ2-7; CDR3nt: TGTGCCAGCAGCCCGTGGACAGGGCCCTACGAGCAGTACTTC; CDR3aa: CASSPWTGPYEQYF
v_gene: TRBV20-1; abundance: .; d_gene: TRBD2; j_gene: TRBJ2-7; CDR3nt: TGCAGTGCTAGAGCGACTAGCGGGGGGATCAACTCCTACGAGCAGTACTTC; CDR3aa: CSARATSGGINSYEQYF
v_gene: TRBV3-1; abundance: once; d_gene: .; j_gene: TRBJ2-5; CDR3nt: TGTGCCAGCAGCCAAGCGGATGAAGAGACCCAGTACTTC; CDR3aa: CASSQADEETQYF
v_gene: TRBV9; abundance: .; d_gene: .; j_gene: TRBJ2-7; CDR3nt: TGTGCCAGCAGCCAGAATGGCTACGAGCAGTACTTC; CDR3aa: CASSQNGYEQYF
v_gene: TRBV4-1; abundance: .; d_gene: .; j_gene: TRBJ1-5; CDR3nt: TGCGCCAGCAGCCAAGACACAGTAGGCGATCAGCCCCAGCATTTT; CDR3aa: CASSQDTVGDQPQHF
v_gene: TRBV6-6; abundance: .; d_gene: .; j_gene: TRBJ1-5; CDR3nt: TGTGCCAGTAAGCCGGGACGGGGTGGCAATCAGCCCCAGCATTTT; CDR3aa: CASKPGRGGNQPQHF
v_gene: TRBV27; abundance: .; d_gene: TRBD1; j_gene: TRBJ1-2; CDR3nt: TGTGCCAGCAGTTCCCCGACAGGGTGGGATCATGGCTACACCTTC; CDR3aa: CASSSPTGWDHGYTF
v_gene: TRBV7-7; abundance: .; d_gene: TRBD2; j_gene: TRBJ2-5; CDR3nt: TGTGCCAGCGAACCTACCCCTTTAGCGGGGGGGCCGCAGACCCAGTACTTC; CDR3aa: CASEPTPLAGGPQTQYF
v_gene: TRBV9; abundance: .; d_gene: .; j_gene: TRBJ2-2; CDR3nt: TGTGCCAGCAGCGCCATAGGGACTCACCCCCCAGCCGGGGAGCTGTTTTTT; CDR3aa: CASSAIGTHPPAGELFF
v_gene: TRBV6-2/TRBV6-3; abundance: .; d_gene: .; j_gene: TRBJ1-5; CDR3nt: TGTGCCAGCAGTTACTGGGCCGATCAGCCCCAGCATTTT; CDR3aa: CASSYWADQPQHF
v_gene: TRBV15; abundance: .; d_gene: .; j_gene: TRBJ2-5; CDR3nt: TGTGCCACCGCCACAAGGGTGGGGGAGACCCAGTACTTC; CDR3aa: CATATRVGETQYF
v_gene: TRBV9; abundance: .; d_gene: .; j_gene: TRBJ1-5; CDR3nt: TGTGCCAGCAGCGTAGGCAGCGCTCTCAATCAGCCCCAGCATTTT; CDR3aa: CASSVGSALNQPQHF
v_gene: TRBV9; abundance: .; d_gene: TRBD2; j_gene: TRBJ2-7; CDR3nt: TGTGCCAGCAGCGTATCCAGCGGGGGAGTCACCTACGAGCAGTACTTC; CDR3aa: CASSVSSGGVTYEQYF
v_gene: TRBV19; abundance: .; d_gene: .; j_gene: TRBJ2-2; CDR3nt: TGTGCCAGTAGCGGATCCGCCGGGGAGCTGTTTTTT; CDR3aa: CASSGSAGELFF
v_gene: TRBV20-1; abundance: .; d_gene: TRBD1; j_gene: TRBJ2-4; CDR3nt: TGCAGTGCGACCAGACAGGGACAGGGGGAAAACATTCAGTACTTC; CDR3aa: CSATRQGQGENIQYF
v_gene: TRBV4-3; abundance: .; d_gene: .; j_gene: TRBJ2-7; CDR3nt: TGCGCCAGCAGCCAAGAGTCTCTGATGTACGAGCAGTACTTC; CDR3aa: CASSQESLMYEQYF
v_gene: TRBV27; abundance: .; d_gene: .; j_gene: TRBJ2-5; CDR3nt: TGTGCCAGCAGTTGGGATGAATCGGGGACCCAGTACTTC; CDR3aa: CASSWDESGTQYF
v_gene: TRBV29-1; abundance: few; d_gene: .; j_gene: TRBJ1-2; CDR3nt: TGCAGCGTTGATGGGGGCCGCCGCTCAGACTATGGCTACACCTTC; CDR3aa: CSVDGGRRSDYGYTF
v_gene: TRBV20-1; abundance: .; d_gene: .; j_gene: TRBJ2-3; CDR3nt: TGCAGTGCCGCGACGGACACCGCAGATACGCAGTATTTT; CDR3aa: CSAATDTADTQYF
v_gene: TRBV27; abundance: .; d_gene: .; j_gene: TRBJ1-2; CDR3nt: TGTGCCAGCAGTTTGGCGGGGCCTAACTATGGCTACACCTTC; CDR3aa: CASSLAGPNYGYTF
v_gene: TRBV29-1; abundance: .; d_gene: .; j_gene: TRBJ2-7; CDR3nt: TGCAGCGTTCTCCACCCGGGCGAGCAGTACTTC; CDR3aa: CSVLHPGEQYF
v_gene: TRBV29-1; abundance: .; d_gene: .; j_gene: TRBJ2-7; CDR3nt: TGCAGCGTGGCTGACAGGCCAACTTGGTACGAGCAGTACTTC; CDR3aa: CSVADRPTWYEQYF
v_gene: TRBV4-3; abundance: .; d_gene: .; j_gene: TRBJ1-1; CDR3nt: TGCGCCAGCAGCCAAGATGGGGGGCGAAACACTGAAGCTTTCTTT; CDR3aa: CASSQDGGRNTEAFF
v_gene: TRBV18; abundance: .; d_gene: .; j_gene: TRBJ2-7; CDR3nt: TGTGCCAGCTCACCATTAAGTGGGCGGTCGTCCTACGAGCAGTACTTC; CDR3aa: CASSPLSGRSSYEQYF
v_gene: TRBV18; abundance: .; d_gene: .; j_gene: TRBJ1-4; CDR3nt: TGTGCCAGCTCACGAGGACAGAGAGGTGAAAAACTGTTTTTT; CDR3aa: CASSRGQRGEKLFF
v_gene: TRBV4-1; abundance: .; d_gene: TRBD1; j_gene: TRBJ2-7; CDR3nt: TGCGCCAGCAGCCTCCGGGACAGGGGGCCCTACGAGCAGTACTTC; CDR3aa: CASSLRDRGPYEQYF
v_gene: TRBV29-1; abundance: .; d_gene: .; j_gene: TRBJ2-1; CDR3nt: TGCAGCGTTCGAGTTTACAATGAGCAGTTCTTC; CDR3aa: CSVRVYNEQFF
v_gene: TRBV4-3; abundance: .; d_gene: TRBD2; j_gene: TRBJ2-5; CDR3nt: TGCGCCAGCAGCCTCGAGGTAGCGGGACAAGAGACCCAGTACTTC; CDR3aa: CASSLEVAGQETQYF
v_gene: TRBV12-3/TRBV12-4; abundance: .; d_gene: TRBD1; j_gene: TRBJ1-2; CDR3nt: TGTGCCAGCAGTCCCACAGGGGAAAGGGGCTACGGCTACACCTTC; CDR3aa: CASSPTGERGYGYTF
v_gene: TRBV9; abundance: once; d_gene: .; j_gene: TRBJ2-7; CDR3nt: TGTGCCAGCAGCGAGGGGGAGAGTTCCTCCTACGAGCAGTACTTC; CDR3aa: CASSEGESSSYEQYF
v_gene: TRBV5-4; abundance: .; d_gene: .; j_gene: TRBJ1-2; CDR3nt: TGTGCCAGCAGCTCCAGCTGGGAGAACTATGGCTACACCTTC; CDR3aa: CASSSSWENYGYTF
v_gene: TRBV7-9; abundance: .; d_gene: .; j_gene: TRBJ1-1; CDR3nt: TGTGCCAGCAGCTCCGGAGAGGCGAACACTGAAGCTTTCTTT; CDR3aa: CASSSGEANTEAFF
v_gene: TRBV5-1; abundance: .; d_gene: .; j_gene: TRBJ2-1; CDR3nt: TGCGCCAGCAGCTTGCCCCGTTGGGCCTACAATGAGCAGTTCTTC; CDR3aa: CASSLPRWAYNEQFF